This TCR beta chain stems from a study of blood T cell repertoires in COVID-19. About the study: Some COVID-19 samples were acute and others convalescent; all came from the United States, Italy and Spain. From T cells, B-cell-depleted T cells, or PBMCs came the material, which was cDNA or gDNA.

This CDR3 has 13 residues. The V gene lost 2 bases and the J gene lost 8 bases, with 12 bases spanning the gap. Germline V CDR1 and CDR2: MNHEY, SMNVEV (reference sequence). As processed by the authors: Estimated nucleated cell counts came from reference gene primer amplification. The table came from immunoSEQ multiplex PCR; TCRdb's copy has only in-frame clones and leaves some out. V, J and clone size are taken as reported in that table, and D and trimming were inferred from the DNA itself. The table includes roughly 95,000 clones, over 80% detected once. The chain uses TRBV27 and TRBJ1-2; D unclear. The receptor's source is a man aged 80 or over with acute or convalescent COVID-19. Sample: peripheral blood. Here the CDR3 DNA reads TGTGCCAGCAGTTTACGCCATCGAGGCGGCTACACCTTC. Its translation: CASSLRHRGGYTF.